Each of the 23 T cell receptor beta chains below was sequenced from the same sample in a study of blood T cell repertoires in COVID-19. The data were produced by immunoSEQ multiplex PCR, yet TCRdb's version contains in-frame clones alone and is incomplete. The table records over 200,000 clones, about 86% of them present only once. Sequencing was carried out using PBMCs or T cells enriched from blood (not recorded which). The receptor source for this set is a woman in her forties or fifties in a cohort exposed to, infected with or recovered from COVID-19 (not recorded which).

The chain has TRBV12-5 and TRBJ1-6; 8 nucleotides agree with TRBD1. J gave up 4 bases and V 4 bases, and 12 bases lay outside the gene matches. The CDR3 consists of 18 residues. Germline loops: CDR1 LGHNT, CDR2 FRNRAP. CDR3 amino acids: CASGSELDRVIYNSPLHF. The CDR3 DNA follows: TGTGCTAGTGGTTCGGAATTGGACAGGGTGATTTATAATTCACCCCTCCACTTT.

The CDR3 DNA sequence: TGCACCAGCAGCCCTAGAGGACTACCCGGCACAGATACGCAGTATTTT. It yields the protein CTSSPRGLPGTDTQYF. The gene calls are TRBV1 and TRBJ2-3; the D call of TRBD2 is as the table states it, not checked on the DNA. TRBV1 is shown as a pseudogene. The CDR3 covers 16 residues.

The J gene is TRBJ1-6, the V gene TRBV7-2; no reliable D call. The germline gives CDR1 SGHTA, CDR2 FQGNSA. Trimming stripped 5 bases from V and 4 bases from J, with 12 bases between. This CDR3 spans 15 amino acids. Here the CDR3 reads CASSLQEAYNSPLHF. CDR3 bases: TGTGCCAGCAGCCTGCAAGAAGCGTATAATTCACCCCTCCACTTT.

V gene TRBV7-2 combines with J gene TRBJ2-2, with D perhaps TRBD2 (5 bases). The germline CDR1 and CDR2 sequences are SGHTA and FQGNSA. Trimming pared 6 bases from V and 4 bases from J, leaving 9 bases between. CDR3 length: 13 residues. The CDR3 nucleotides read TGTGCCAGCAGACTACGGGGCACCGGGGAGCTGTTTTTT. Its translation: CASRLRGTGELFF.

The chain links TRBV5-1 to TRBJ2-3; 9 nucleotides match TRBD1. This CDR3 has 17 amino acids. V lost 0 bases and J lost 6; bases outside the gene matches: 11. Germline CDR1 SGHRS, CDR2 YFSETQ. CDR3 sequence (DNA): TGCGCCAGCAGCTTGGCCTCTGGGACAGGGACATCGGATACGCAGTATTTT. It specifies CASSLASGTGTSDTQYF.

This chain links TRBV5-1 with TRBJ1-1; tentative D call: TRBD1 (5 bases). The CDR3 has 14 amino acids. Germline V CDR1 and CDR2: SGHRS, YFSETQ. V was shortened by 3 bases and J by 3 bases, with 12 bases between the two germline ends. The CDR3 spells CASSSAGWDTEAFF. The CDR3 nucleotides are TGCGCCAGCAGCTCGGCAGGGTGGGACACTGAAGCTTTCTTT.

The chain joins TRBV19 to TRBJ2-5, with D perhaps matching TRBD1 (5 bases). Germline CDR1 and CDR2: LNHDA and SQIVND (reference sequence). The V end lost 5 bases, the J end lost 4 bases, and 14 bases lay between the germline ends. This CDR3 has 14 residues. The CDR3 nucleotides read TGTGCCAGTAGTCCTCAGGGTAAGGGAGAGACCCAGTACTTC. This encodes CASSPQGKGETQYF.

The V call is TRBV15, the J call TRBJ1-6, with 10 bases that match TRBD1. Trimming removed 3 bases from V and 10 bases from J; junction bases left unmatched: 12. The CDR3 runs to 17 residues. The germline CDR1 and CDR2 sequences are LNHNV and YYDKDF (reference sequence). DNA for the CDR3: TGTGCCACCAGCAGGCCTTTCCGGGACAGGGGCAAATCACCCCTCCACTTT. Its protein is CATSRPFRDRGKSPLHF.

The chain couples TRBV28 to TRBJ1-2; 7 nucleotides match TRBD1. CDR1 is MDHEN, CDR2 SYDVKM, per germline. There are 14 residues in the CDR3. With V trimmed by 5 bases and J by 4 bases, 7 bases remained unmatched. CDR3 sequence: CASSEFGTVYGYTF. The CDR3 nucleotides read TGTGCCAGCAGTGAGTTCGGGACAGTCTATGGCTACACCTTC.

The V and J genes are TRBV24-1 and TRBJ1-4; 7 bases are a match to TRBD1. Germline CDR1 KGHDR, CDR2 SFDVKD. The CDR3 totals 16 residues. The V gene end was trimmed by 7 bases and the J gene end by 4 bases; junction bases not matched to a gene: 11. DNA for the CDR3: TGTGCCACCAGCAACCAGGACAGGCGGAATAATGAAAAACTGTTTTTT. This encodes CATSNQDRRNNEKLFF.

This chain connects TRBV27 to TRBJ1-1; TRBD1 is a possible D gene (6 bases). Trimming removed 5 bases at V and 0 bases at J, with 22 bases between. Germline loops: CDR1 MNHEY, CDR2 SMNVEV (reference sequence). The CDR3 totals 18 residues. DNA for the CDR3: TGTGCCAGCAGTCAAGGACAGCGGCATCTTCCTATGAACACTGAAGCTTTCTTT. Translation: CASSQGQRHLPMNTEAFF.

This sequence joins TRBV19 and TRBJ1-1; D remains unclear. Germline V lookup: CDR1 LNHDA, CDR2 SQIVND (reference sequence). V was clipped by 3 bases and J by 6 bases, with 17 bases between them. The CDR3 runs 15 residues. The CDR3 DNA follows: TGTGCCAGTAGTATTCGTCCGGGTTCGATCGCTGAAGCTTTCTTT. It is translated as CASSIRPGSIAEAFF.

J is TRBJ1-1 and V is TRBV10-3; D unresolved. CDR1 is ENHRY and CDR2 is SYGVKD in the germline V gene. V was pared by 5 bases and J by 8 bases, with 15 bases between. The CDR3 spans 13 residues. In DNA, the CDR3 is TGTGCCATCAGTCCCCGGGCGGGTTTAGAAGCTTTCTTT. This translates into CAISPRAGLEAFF.

CDR3 sequence (DNA): TGTGCCAGCAGTCCCGGGGGTCTTGCAACTAATGAAAAACTGTTTTTT. This gives the protein CASSPGGLATNEKLFF. V usage is TRBV7-9 and J usage is TRBJ1-4; possible D gene TRBD1, 5 bases. The CDR3 is 16 residues long. Germline CDR1 SEHNR, CDR2 FQNEAQ (reference sequence). Trimming removed 6 bases at V and 0 bases at J, with 14 bases between.

This sequence joins TRBV28 and TRBJ2-7; possibly TRBD1 for D (6 bases). Trimming took off 6 bases at V and 9 bases at J, with 15 bases between the two ends. The germline V gene encodes CDR1 MDHEN and CDR2 SYDVKM. This CDR3 has 12 amino acids. The chain's CDR3 is CASRSTGSGQYF. The CDR3 DNA sequence: TGTGCCAGCAGATCCACAGGGAGCGGGCAGTACTTC.

This clone occurred once. The J gene is TRBJ2-7, the V gene TRBV4-1; D gene uncertain. V was shortened by 4 bases and J by 4 bases, with 14 bases between the two germline ends. Per germline, CDR1 MGHRA and CDR2 YSYEKL. The CDR3 loop spans 14 amino acids. The DNA of the CDR3 is TGCGCCAGCAGCCCCGCGCCCGGTGAGTACGAGCAGTACTTC. This gives the protein CASSPAPGEYEQYF.

The V and J genes are TRBV5-1 and TRBJ2-5; D is perhaps TRBD2 (6 bases). This CDR3 is built from 14 residues. CDR1 and CDR2 from the germline V gene are SGHRS and YFSETQ. The V end was cut by 4 bases, the J end by 5 bases, with 15 bases between. As DNA, the CDR3 is TGCGCCAGCAGCCCGGGACTCTCCGGGGAGACCCAGTACTTC. Amino acid sequence: CASSPGLSGETQYF.

V is TRBV28 and J is TRBJ2-7; the D gene is possibly TRBD1 (6 bases). The CDR3 spans 13 residues. V lost 6 bases and J 3 bases, leaving 12 bases between the germline ends. CDR1 is MDHEN, CDR2 SYDVKM, per germline. In DNA form, the CDR3 reads TGTGCCAGCAGGCAGGGGATAAACTACGAGCAGTACTTC. It is translated as CASRQGINYEQYF.

The rearrangement joins TRBV19 to TRBJ1-6; 10 nucleotides align to TRBD1. Germline-derived CDR1 and CDR2 are LNHDA and SQIVND (reference sequence). The CDR3 spans 14 residues. The V gene end was trimmed by 4 bases and the J gene end by 14 bases; junction bases not matched to a gene: 8. CDR3 DNA sequence: TGTGCCAGTAGTAGCGTCGGGACAGGGGTTTCCCTCCACTTT. Protein sequence: CASSSVGTGVSLHF.

V and J are TRBV7-2 and TRBJ1-5; a weak D match, TRBD1 (6 bases). In germline, CDR1 is SGHTA, CDR2 FQGNSA. The length of the CDR3 is 15 residues. With 0 bases removed from V and 6 bases from J, the gap between germline ends came to 12 bases. The CDR3 region is CASSLAGTTIQPQHF. As DNA, the CDR3 is TGTGCCAGCAGCTTAGCCGGGACAACAATTCAGCCCCAGCATTTT.

V usage is TRBV7-3 and J usage is TRBJ2-3; 10 bases are shared with TRBD2. The trim removed 1 base at V and 1 base at J, leaving 5 bases unmatched. Germline V gives CDR1 SGHTA, CDR2 FQGTGA. The CDR3 loop spans 17 amino acids. The CDR3 sequence: CASSLRVAGGRTDTQYF. The CDR3, as DNA: TGTGCCAGCAGCTTAAGGGTAGCGGGGGGTCGCACAGATACGCAGTATTTT. Supplemented by reference TRBV7-3 and TRBJ2-3, the full variable domain reads GAGVSQTPSNKVTEKGKYVELRCDPISGHTALYWYRQSLGQGPEFLIYFQGTGAADDSGLPNDRFFAVRPEGSVSTLKIQRTERGDSAVYLCASSLRVAGGRTDTQYFGPGTRLTVL.

This clone was seen only once. The V gene is TRBV18, the J gene TRBJ2-3, with D possibly TRBD2 on 5 matching bases. The V gene lost 2 bases and the J gene lost 4 bases, with 10 bases spanning the gap. CDR1 is KGHSH and CDR2 is LQKENI in the germline V gene. This CDR3 contains 14 residues. Here the CDR3 DNA reads TGTGCCAGCTCACCAGGACTCACCCCAGATACGCAGTATTTT. Translating it yields CASSPGLTPDTQYF.

In nucleotides, the CDR3 is TGTGCCAGCAGCCAAGAGGGACTAGCGGGGGGGCCGGGCGAGACCCAGTACTTC. Its protein is CASSQEGLAGGPGETQYF. This rearrangement joins TRBV4-2 to TRBJ2-5; 16 nucleotides align to TRBD2. Looked up from germline, CDR1 is LGHNA and CDR2 is YNFKEQ. The CDR3 has 18 residues. Trimming at V came to 0 bases and at J to 5 bases, leaving 6 bases not matched to a gene.